These 21 T cell receptor beta chains originate from one sample sequenced in a study of breast tumors, draining lymph nodes, adjacent tissues. TCRdb re-derived calls from the multiplex PCR reads in MiXCR, one entry per CDR3 protein. Of 70,000 or so distinct CDR3 sequences listed, 40% to 45% are singletons. Sequenced material: breast tumor tissue. Every receptor here comes from a female donor with breast cancer. Some clones in this sample may be carry-over from other donors' samples.

The chain has TRBV11-3 and TRBJ1-6; TRBD1 matches 7 bases. Trimming at V came to 5 bases and at J to 8 bases, leaving 0 bases not matched to a gene. Per the germline V gene, CDR1 is SGHNT and CDR2 is YENEEA. The length of the CDR3 is 12 residues. CDR3 residues: CASSQGDSPLHF. In nucleotides, the CDR3 is TGTGCCAGCAGCCAGGGGGATTCACCCCTCCACTTT.

This clonotype was counted ten times or more. This rearrangement joins TRBV5-8 to TRBJ2-3; D assignment may be TRBD1 or TRBD2 (6 bases each). Germline assignment: CDR1 SGHTS and CDR2 YDEGEE. V dropped 5 bases and J dropped 2 bases, with 15 bases sitting between them. This CDR3 region has 15 residues. CDR3 DNA: TGTGCCAGCAGGATAAGGGGGGCCGCCACAGATACGCAGTATTTT. Protein sequence: CASRIRGAATDTQYF.

This clonotype was found many times. Given a much more abundant clone one base away, this may be a read error. The chain employs TRBV5-1 and TRBJ2-5; the D gene is possibly TRBD2 (6 bases). Trimming shortened V by 0 bases and J by 5 bases, and 14 bases separated the two germline ends. The CDR3 covers 15 residues. Germline CDR1 reads SGHRS; CDR2 reads YFSETQ. CDR3 sequence reads: CASSLGGTAHETQYF. In DNA form, the CDR3 reads TGCGCCAGCAGCTTGGGGGGGACTGCCCACGAGACCCAGTACTTC.

The chain combines TRBV11-2 with TRBJ1-4; no reliable D call. The germline CDR1 and CDR2 sequences are SGHAT and FQNNGV. This CDR3 is built from 18 residues. Trimming shortened V by 6 bases and J by 5 bases, and 25 bases separated the two germline ends. For the CDR3, the DNA is TGTGCCAGCAGTTCCTACCTGGGCAGCCCACTTTCGAATGAAAAACTGTTTTTT. Its translation is CASSSYLGSPLSNEKLFF. Looking up the rest from reference TRBV11-2 and TRBJ1-4 gives the full variable domain: EAGVAQSPRYKIIEKRQSVAFWCNPISGHATLYWYQQILGQGPKLLIQFQNNGVVDDSQLPKDRFSAERLKGVDSTLKIQPAKLEDSAVYLCASSSYLGSPLSNEKLFFGSGTQLSVL.

This clonotype was seen only once. V usage is TRBV11-1 and J usage is TRBJ2-3; 9 bases fit TRBD2. CDR1 is SGHAT and CDR2 is FQDESV in the germline V gene (reference sequence). The CDR3 loop spans 15 amino acids. Trimming cost V 5 bases and J 4 bases; bases outside gene matches: 7. The CDR3 sequence: CASSNPGLASDTQYF. CDR3 DNA sequence: TGTGCCAGCAGCAACCCGGGACTAGCATCAGATACGCAGTATTTT. The variable domain in full, completed from reference TRBV11-1 and TRBJ2-3, reads EAEVAQSPRYKITEKSQAVAFWCDPISGHATLYWYRQILGQGPELLVQFQDESVVDDSQLPKDRFSAERLKGVDSTLKIQPAELGDSAMYLCASSNPGLASDTQYFGPGTRLTVL.

Ten or more counts support this clonotype. The V call is TRBV15, the J call TRBJ1-5; D remains unclear. The CDR3 sequence is 13 residues long. The germline V gene has CDR1 LNHNV and CDR2 YYDKDF (reference sequence). With 1 base removed from V and 7 bases from J, the gap between germline ends came to 8 bases. The CDR3 reads CATSRGYLQPQHF. Here the CDR3 DNA reads TGTGCCACCAGCAGAGGCTATTTACAGCCCCAGCATTTT.

The sample holds many counts of this clonotype. A much larger clone lies one base from this, so it may be a read error. The V and J genes are TRBV2 and TRBJ2-7; D not resolved. The CDR3 covers 13 residues. The germline CDR1 and CDR2 sequences are SNHLY and FYNNEI. V shed 3 bases and J shed 6 bases, with 12 bases lying between them. The CDR3 reads CASSETLPCEQYF. Here the CDR3 DNA reads TGTGCCAGCAGTGAGACCCTTCCCTGCGAGCAGTACTTC. The full variable domain, with the rest looked up from reference TRBV2 and TRBJ2-7, is EPEVTQTPSHQVTQMGQEVILRCVPISNHLYFYWYRQILGQKVEFLVSFYNNEISEKSEIFDDQFSVERPDGSNFTLKIRSTKLEDSAMYFCASSETLPCEQYFGPGTRLTVT.

The table lists this clonotype with many counts. A much larger clone lies one base from this, so it may be a read error. The CDR3 DNA reads as TGTGCCAGCGGTCAGCCCTCCTATAATTCACCCCTCCACTTT. Translation: CASGQPSYNSPLHF. The gene calls are TRBV6-6 and TRBJ1-6, with unresolved D. CDR3 length: 14 amino acids. With 8 bases removed from V and 0 bases from J, the gap between germline ends came to 8 bases. Germline V gene data show CDR1 as MNHNY and CDR2 as SVGAGI (reference sequence).

This rearrangement joins TRBV11-2 to TRBJ2-3, with 9 bases identical to TRBD2. The CDR3 spans 15 residues. CDR1 and CDR2 (germline): SGHAT, FQNNGV. The V segment lost 1 base and the J segment 6 bases; nucleotides outside the gene matches: 5. CDR3 protein: CASSLGSSGTDTQYF. For the CDR3, the DNA is TGTGCCAGCAGCTTAGGGTCTAGCGGGACCGATACGCAGTATTTT.

V usage is TRBV20-1 and J usage is TRBJ2-3; 10 bases line up with TRBD1. CDR3 length equals 16 residues. Germline loops: CDR1 DFQATT, CDR2 SNEGSKA (reference sequence). J lost 0 bases, V lost 5 bases, and 8 bases had no gene match. The DNA of the CDR3 is TGCAGTGCTCCCCGGGGGGGACAGGGGAGCACAGATACGCAGTATTTT. Protein: CSAPRGGQGSTDTQYF.

This clonotype was seen ten or more times. This chain joins TRBV3-1 and TRBJ2-7; D is unclear. The V gene's germline CDR1 is LGHDT and CDR2 YNNKEL (reference sequence). V lost 4 bases and J 5 bases, leaving 15 bases between the germline ends. The CDR3 spans 14 residues. In DNA, the CDR3 is TGTGCCAGCAGCCGACTCACCCCCCCCCACGAGCAGTACTTC. Encoded protein: CASSRLTPPHEQYF.

This clonotype was detected only a few times. The V and J genes are TRBV5-6 and TRBJ2-3, with D possibly matching TRBD2 (6 bases). CDR1 is SGHDT, CDR2 YYEEEE, per germline. This CDR3 has 15 residues. Between the trimmed V and J ends, which lost 0 bases and 9 bases, there was a span of 17 bases. CDR3 coding DNA: TGTGCCAGCAGCTTGGCCGGGACTCGTAATGAAACGCAGTATTTT. This gives the protein CASSLAGTRNETQYF.

By share, this clonotype ranks as medium-sized. The gene calls are TRBV13 and TRBJ2-5, with a possible D match to TRBD2 (6 bases). This CDR3 has 14 amino acids. Trimming shortened V by 5 bases and J by 4 bases, and 14 bases separated the two germline ends. CDR1 and CDR2 (germline): PRHDT, FYEKMQ (reference sequence). The CDR3 region is CASSLGTGGETQYF. In nucleotides, the CDR3 is TGTGCCAGCAGCCTCGGGACTGGAGGAGAGACCCAGTACTTC.

The chain links TRBV10-3 to TRBJ1-1; 7 nucleotides match TRBD1. The CDR3 length is 13 residues. V shed 6 bases, J shed 4 bases, and the junction held 5 bases outside the gene matches. CDR1 is ENHRY and CDR2 is SYGVKD in the germline V gene. CDR3 sequence (DNA): TGTGCCATCAGACAGGGGTTCGGCACTGAAGCTTTCTTT. Translation: CAIRQGFGTEAFF.

This clonotype occurred once. The rearrangement joins TRBV2 to TRBJ1-6; D perhaps matches TRBD1 (6 bases). The V end lost 6 bases, the J end lost 7 bases, and 16 bases lay between the germline ends. The CDR3 has 15 residues. Germline V gene data show CDR1 as SNHLY and CDR2 as FYNNEI. For the CDR3, the DNA is TGTGCCAGCAGCCCGGACAGCGCAAGAAATTCACCCCTCCACTTT. Amino acid sequence: CASSPDSARNSPLHF.

The J gene is TRBJ1-3, the V gene TRBV20-1, with 8 bases that match TRBD1. CDR1 is DFQATT and CDR2 is SNEGSKA in the germline V gene (reference sequence). The CDR3 spans 16 residues. After removal of 2 bases from V and 8 bases from J, the junction contained 14 bases not matched to a gene. The CDR3 spells CSARSFQGAYGYTIYF. The CDR3 bases are TGCAGTGCTAGATCGTTCCAGGGGGCTTATGGCTACACCATATATTTT.

This clonotype appeared many times. The chain combines TRBV7-9 with TRBJ2-2, with TRBD2 matching 8 bases. Germline V gene data show CDR1 as SEHNR and CDR2 as FQNEAQ (reference sequence). With 7 bases clipped from V and 2 bases from J, the junction kept 9 bases outside the gene matches. CDR3 length: 16 amino acids. The CDR3 nucleotides read TGTGCCAGCATCATATCAGCGGGAGTTAACACCGGGGAGCTGTTTTTT. Protein sequence: CASIISAGVNTGELFF.

As regards this clonotype: A read error may explain this, as a much larger clone is one base away. This chain links TRBV9 with TRBJ2-1, with 11 bases that match TRBD2. The V gene's germline CDR1 is SGDLS and CDR2 YYNGEE. The CDR3 totals 15 residues. The CDR3 DNA is TGTGCCAGCAGCGTAGTAGCGGGAGGGAGGTATGAGCCGTTCTTC. Encoded protein: CASSVVAGGRYEPFF.

Points on this clonotype: A much larger clone is a single base away; this may be a read error. The V and J genes are TRBV20-1 and TRBJ2-7, with TRBD1 identical over 8 bases. This CDR3 comprises 18 residues. In germline, CDR1 is DFQATT, CDR2 SNEGSKA (reference sequence). Trimming took 5 bases from V and 2 from J; bases not matched to a gene: 20. The CDR3 coding sequence is TGCAGTGCTCTGGACAGGGATGCTTTAACTGGTCATACCTACGAGCAGTACTTC. It is translated as CSALDRDALTGHTYEQYF.

Many counts were recorded for this clonotype. A much larger clonotype is one base distant, so this may be a read error. The chain links TRBV20-1 to TRBJ2-1; TRBD1 matches at 7 bases. The CDR3 runs 14 residues. CDR1 and CDR2 from the germline V gene are DFQATT and SNEGSKA (reference sequence). The CDR3 DNA reads as TGCAGTGCTGAACCCGGGACAGCTTACACTGAGCAGTTCTTC. As protein: CSAEPGTAYTEQFF.

This clonotype was recorded a few times. This may come from a read error, since a much larger clone is one base off. The gene calls are TRBV18 and TRBJ2-1, with 7 bases fitting TRBD2. The CDR3 runs 15 residues. Germline CDR1 and CDR2: KGHSH and LQKENI. V dropped 6 bases and J dropped 10; count of bases not matched to a gene: 15. CDR3 region: CASSVTGGSSREQFF. The CDR3 nucleotides read TGTGCCAGCTCGGTCACTGGCGGGAGCTCTAGAGAGCAGTTCTTC.